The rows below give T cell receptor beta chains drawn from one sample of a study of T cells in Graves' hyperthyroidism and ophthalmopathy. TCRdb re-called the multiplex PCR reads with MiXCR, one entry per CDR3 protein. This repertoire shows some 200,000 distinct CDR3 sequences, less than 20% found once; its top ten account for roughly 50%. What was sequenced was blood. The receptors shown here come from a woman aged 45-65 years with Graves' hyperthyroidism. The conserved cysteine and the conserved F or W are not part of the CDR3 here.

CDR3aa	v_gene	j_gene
ASSEVTGNTGELF	TRBV2	TRBJ2-2
ASSDGVGTEAF	TRBV2	TRBJ1-1
ASSQLLGTVYNSPLH	TRBV13	TRBJ1-6
ASVREGETQY	TRBV28	TRBJ2-5
ASSHGQTNTEAF	TRBV27	TRBJ1-1
SGGVWTTSNQPQH	TRBV29-1	TRBJ1-5
ASSHGLAGGPPSYNEQF	TRBV3-1	TRBJ2-1
AISALGLDNEQF	TRBV10-3	TRBJ2-1
ASSLWTGGTDTQY	TRBV12-3/TRBV12-4	TRBJ2-3
ASSFYPFRLSRGEKLF	TRBV5-1	TRBJ1-4
ASSLGLNMGNEQF	TRBV7-8	TRBJ2-1
ASSLSRGGSTGELF	TRBV7-3	TRBJ2-2
ASSPSRTPYNEQF	TRBV3-1	TRBJ2-1
ASSEAMQGGTEAF	TRBV6-1	TRBJ1-1
ASSSPAGIAGYEQY	TRBV28	TRBJ2-7
ASSYPLNSGSGEETQY	TRBV6-5	TRBJ2-5
ASKRGSDTDTQY	TRBV11-2	TRBJ2-3
ASRLRGAQEQF	TRBV27	TRBJ2-1
SARDFSEGGNTGELF	TRBV20-1	TRBJ2-2
ASSDKPRYEQY	TRBV12-3/TRBV12-4	TRBJ2-7
AAALRGDTEAF	TRBV12-3/TRBV12-4	TRBJ1-1
ASSPQGYYEQY	TRBV18	TRBJ2-7
ASSLRGQGWPGANVLT	TRBV13	TRBJ2-6
ASSPRDRYTEAF	TRBV18	TRBJ1-1
SARVSSSYTEAF	TRBV20-1	TRBJ1-1
ASSPPGLAGGPSNEQF	TRBV5-1	TRBJ2-1
SARDPRGPDTEAF	TRBV20-1	TRBJ1-1
ASSLGGTGTDTQY	TRBV11-3	TRBJ2-3
ASSLWDRAYEQY	TRBV28	TRBJ2-7
ASSLFRGLDEPY	TRBV5-8	TRBJ2-7
ASSYGDSGNTIY	TRBV5-1	TRBJ1-3
SARDPTRVHEQY	TRBV20-1	TRBJ2-7
ASNDQDRAYEQY	TRBV7-9	TRBJ2-7
ASSQPVAGVNTGELF	TRBV4-2	TRBJ2-2
ASSVVGLAGGMDQETQY	TRBV9	TRBJ2-5
ASRPTHTGELF	TRBV7-7	TRBJ2-2
ATSDPNGGNTEAF	TRBV24-1	TRBJ1-1
ASRETGTGEVETFNEQY	TRBV7-9	-
ASSYAPDRDTEAF	TRBV6-5	TRBJ1-1
ATSDPGSGTHYEQY	TRBV24-1	TRBJ2-7
ASSLFQGQRGLF	TRBV5-1	TRBJ2-2
ASSKGPDNSPLH	TRBV7-8	TRBJ1-6
SAPPPGTIDGYT	TRBV20-1	TRBJ1-2
SAIVWRLSSYNEQF	TRBV20-1	TRBJ2-1
ASSPFQDSVEAF	TRBV18	TRBJ1-1
ASSQPGPMNTGELF	TRBV7-3	TRBJ2-2
ASSLTAGGNQPQH	TRBV28	TRBJ1-5
ASSFLQDTGELF	TRBV11-2	TRBJ2-2
AIMSGRGTDTQY	TRBV10-3	TRBJ2-3
ASIGGMDNEQF	TRBV27	TRBJ2-1
ASRPTLGAHEQF	TRBV6-1	TRBJ2-1
ASSLLAGGSCNEQF	TRBV28	TRBJ2-1
ASSVDQSSYNEQF	TRBV9	TRBJ2-1
ASSLPGGFTEAF	TRBV5-1	TRBJ1-1
ASSPRQGRGRYYNEQF	TRBV12-3/TRBV12-4	TRBJ2-1
ASTKAVKNEQF	TRBV12-3/TRBV12-4	TRBJ2-1
ASSRGLGRLSGNTIY	TRBV12-3/TRBV12-4	TRBJ1-3
ASSSGGGVQNNEQF	TRBV5-1	TRBJ2-1
ASSETPATEDTQY	TRBV6-1	TRBJ2-3
AWSVGNTEAF	TRBV30	TRBJ1-1